This T cell receptor (beta chain) was recovered during a study of immune evolution from preneoplasia to lung adenocarcinoma. The study, taken as a whole, reports: Normal lung had the highest top T cell clone frequencies.

This CDR3 comprises 14 residues. Germline assignment: CDR1 SQVTM and CDR2 ANQGSEA. Trimming took 4 bases from V and 5 from J, leaving 17 bases between them. As to this clone: Its target is unknown.

The protocol was immunoSEQ multiplex PCR, while the TCRdb copy is restricted to in-frame clones and leaves out a portion. This table holds 6,000 to 7,000 clones, 80% to 85% found once. The sequence came from a person in their sixties or seventies with lung adenocarcinoma. Material for sequencing was FFPE invasive lung adenocarcinoma tissue. The rearrangement joins TRBV29-1 to TRBJ1-1; D perhaps matches TRBD1 (5 bases). CDR3 loop: CSVGLLGLGTEAFF. CDR3 nucleotides: TGCAGCGTTGGCCTCCTGGGACTCGGGACTGAAGCTTTCTTT.